These 24 T cell receptor beta chains share one sample of origin, sequenced in a study of T cell responses to AZD1222 COVID-19 vaccine. Using immunoSEQ multiplex PCR, the repertoire was profiled, and TCRdb retains in-frame clones only, with some absent. The data contain just over 95,000 clones, less than 90% of them singletons. Source: peripheral blood, taken on day 0 of AZD1222 vaccination. The receptors were gathered from an adult in good health.

The CDR3 spells CASSLSSGGYEKLFF. As DNA, the CDR3 is TGTGCCAGCAGCTTATCCTCAGGGGGTTATGAAAAACTGTTTTTT. The chain carries TRBV7-6 and TRBJ1-4; TRBD1 agrees at 7 bases. The CDR3 has 15 residues. CDR1 SGHVS and CDR2 FNYEAQ come from the germline V gene. V lost 2 bases and J lost 6; bases outside the gene matches: 6.

The chain is built from TRBV19 and TRBJ2-3, with 8 bases identical to TRBD2. With 3 bases clipped from V and 3 bases from J, the junction kept 5 bases outside the gene matches. This CDR3 region has 15 residues. Per the germline V gene, CDR1 is LNHDA and CDR2 is SQIVND (reference sequence). CDR3 amino acids: CASSIWAGGTDTQYF. In nucleotides, the CDR3 is TGTGCCAGTAGTATTTGGGCGGGGGGAACAGATACGCAGTATTTT.

This chain uses TRBV11-2 with TRBJ2-7; 10 nucleotides agree with TRBD2. Germline V CDR1 and CDR2: SGHAT, FQNNGV. V shed 5 bases and J 0 bases; nucleotides not matched to a gene: 7. This CDR3 is built from 16 residues. The CDR3, as DNA: TGTGCCAGCAGCCGCCAAATAGCGGGGGGCTCCTACGAGCAGTACTTC. It specifies CASSRQIAGGSYEQYF.

This sequence joins TRBV5-1 and TRBJ1-3; a weak D match, TRBD1 (6 bases). CDR3 length: 14 residues. The germline gives CDR1 SGHRS, CDR2 YFSETQ. V was clipped by 6 bases and J by 7 bases, with 17 bases between them. The CDR3 region has the DNA TGCGCCAGCACCGGTGGGGGCGCGGGGAACACCATATATTTT. Protein product: CASTGGGAGNTIYF.

This clone was observed a handful of times. This sequence joins TRBV6-4 and TRBJ2-2; TRBD2 aligns across 12 bases. Unmatched junction bases numbered 4, after V lost 3 bases and J lost 2 bases. The CDR3 is made up of 17 amino acids. CDR1 and CDR2 (germline): MRHNA, SNTAGT. CDR3 loop: CASSEASGGANTGELFF. CDR3 nucleotides: TGTGCCAGCAGTGAAGCTAGCGGGGGGGCCAACACCGGGGAGCTGTTTTTT.

The chain is built from TRBV19 and TRBJ1-2; 9 bases line up with TRBD1. The V segment lost 1 base and the J segment 4 bases; nucleotides outside the gene matches: 4. Germline loops: CDR1 LNHDA, CDR2 SQIVND (reference sequence). This CDR3 is 15 amino acids long. DNA of the CDR3: TGTGCCAGTAGTATAGCACAGGGGGCATCCTATGGCTACACCTTC. The encoded protein is CASSIAQGASYGYTF.

This rearrangement joins TRBV9 to TRBJ2-3; no definite D call. Per germline, CDR1 SGDLS and CDR2 YYNGEE. The V and J ends lost 4 bases and 2 bases respectively, with 17 bases between them. This CDR3 spans 16 amino acids. CDR3 amino acids: CASSPQVNRATDTQYF. DNA for the CDR3: TGTGCCAGCAGCCCCCAAGTTAACCGCGCCACAGATACGCAGTATTTT.

This chain joins TRBV7-2 and TRBJ2-1, with D tentatively TRBD2 (6 bases). This CDR3 comprises 14 residues. Germline lookup yields CDR1 SGHTA and CDR2 FQGNSA. V was shortened by 0 bases and J by 8 bases, with 11 bases between the two germline ends. The CDR3 DNA reads TGTGCCAGCAGCTTAGCGGGGGGAATCTATGAGCAGTTCTTC. Residues: CASSLAGGIYEQFF.

The V call is TRBV7-9, the J call TRBJ1-4, with D possibly matching TRBD1 (6 bases). CDR3 length equals 15 residues. Deletions cut 4 bases from V and 8 bases from J, with 17 bases between. The V gene's germline CDR1 is SEHNR and CDR2 FQNEAQ (reference sequence). CDR3 residues: CASSSVKGVREKLFF. The CDR3 DNA is TGTGCCAGCAGCTCGGTTAAGGGGGTGAGAGAAAAACTGTTTTTT.

This clone showed up just once. The chain has TRBV27 and TRBJ1-1; a weak D match, TRBD1 (5 bases). Trimming shortened V by 5 bases and J by 4 bases, and 11 bases separated the two germline ends. Germline V gene lookup returns CDR1 MNHEY and CDR2 SMNVEV (reference sequence). There are 13 residues in the CDR3. CDR3 coding DNA: TGTGCCAGCAGTCAAAGGGGAGGCACTGAAGCTTTCTTT. Encoded protein: CASSQRGGTEAFF.

Here the CDR3 DNA reads TGTGCCAGTAGTATAACAACTAATGAAAAACTGTTTTTT. Translating it yields CASSITTNEKLFF. The chain employs TRBV19 and TRBJ1-4; no firm D call. The V and J ends lost 2 bases and 0 bases respectively, with 1 base between them. Germline-derived CDR1 and CDR2 are LNHDA and SQIVND (reference sequence). The CDR3 is 13 amino acids.

The rearrangement uses TRBV30 and TRBJ1-4; D is unclear. Trimming left V 3 bases short and J 0 bases short, with 8 bases between. Germline CDR1 reads GTSNPN; CDR2 reads SVGIG (reference sequence). The CDR3 is 14 amino acids. CDR3 sequence: CAWRVGATNEKLFF. The CDR3 bases are TGTGCCTGGAGGGTCGGGGCAACTAATGAAAAACTGTTTTTT.

The V gene is TRBV12-5, the J gene TRBJ1-1; D is unresolved. There are 14 residues in the CDR3. Per germline, CDR1 LGHNT and CDR2 FRNRAP. Trimming left V 6 bases short and J 5 bases short, with 16 bases between. CDR3 region: CASGRTRTATEAFF. The CDR3 coding sequence is TGTGCTAGTGGCCGAACCCGAACGGCGACTGAAGCTTTCTTT.

The J gene is TRBJ1-5, the V gene TRBV6-2 or TRBV6-3, with 8 nucleotides matching TRBD1. J was trimmed by 7 bases and V by 6 bases; bases with no gene match: 5. CDR3 length: 13 residues. Germline loops: CDR1 MNHEY, CDR2 SVGEGT. CDR3 nucleotides: TGTGCCAGCAGCTCAGGGGGCGGACAGCCCCAGCATTTT. Translation: CASSSGGGQPQHF.

The rearrangement links TRBV28 to TRBJ2-7, with TRBD2 matching 11 bases. The germline V gene has CDR1 MDHEN and CDR2 SYDVKM. The CDR3 runs to 16 residues. Germline trimming cut 3 bases from V and 4 bases from J; bases unmatched to any gene: 8. The CDR3 nucleotides read TGTGCCAGCAGTTTCCAACTAGCGGGGGACAAATACGAGCAGTACTTC. Protein sequence: CASSFQLAGDKYEQYF.

V gene TRBV7-2 combines with J gene TRBJ2-3; the match to TRBD2 covers 15 bases. The germline gives CDR1 SGHTA, CDR2 FQGNSA. V lost 1 base, J lost 4 bases, and 0 bases stayed unmatched. The CDR3 extends over 16 amino acids. The CDR3 DNA sequence: TGTGCCAGCAGCTTAGGGACTAGCGGGGGGGCAGATACGCAGTATTTT. Amino acid sequence: CASSLGTSGGADTQYF.

V and J are TRBV27 and TRBJ2-3; 7 positions match TRBD2. The CDR3 sequence is 16 residues long. The trim removed 5 bases at V and 4 bases at J, leaving 12 bases unmatched. The germline V gene encodes CDR1 MNHEY and CDR2 SMNVEV (reference sequence). The CDR3 bases are TGTGCCAGCAGTCCCCTCCTAGCGGAAGGGTCAGATACGCAGTATTTT. Protein: CASSPLLAEGSDTQYF.

The V and J genes are TRBV6-5 and TRBJ2-7; the D is unclear. The germline V gene encodes CDR1 MNHEY and CDR2 SVGAGI. CDR3 length: 15 residues. The germline V and J ends were trimmed by 3 bases and 3 bases, with 15 bases remaining between them. The CDR3 DNA follows: TGTGCCAGCAGTTATCAGTCCGGAGTCCTCTACGAGCAGTACTTC. This codes for CASSYQSGVLYEQYF.

CDR3 region: CASTSFPGGTEAFF. The CDR3 nucleotides read TGTGCCAGCACCTCATTCCCCGGAGGGACTGAAGCTTTCTTT. The chain links TRBV11-2 to TRBJ1-1; D unclear. The germline V and J ends were trimmed by 7 bases and 5 bases, with 17 bases remaining between them. The CDR3 sequence is 14 residues long. Germline CDR1 is SGHAT and CDR2 is FQNNGV.

The chain couples TRBV9 to TRBJ1-2; D possibly corresponds to TRBD1 (5 bases). Trimming pared 4 bases from V and 6 bases from J, leaving 16 bases between. CDR3 length: 14 amino acids. Germline V gives CDR1 SGDLS, CDR2 YYNGEE. CDR3 sequence (DNA): TGTGCCAGCAGCCCCCGCAAGGGGTATGATGGCTACACCTTC. The encoded protein is CASSPRKGYDGYTF.

This clone appeared a single time. The CDR3 DNA reads TGTGCCAGCAGCCAACTCCCTTACAGACTTTCTAGCACAGATACGCAGTATTTT. This sequence encodes CASSQLPYRLSSTDTQYF. The gene calls are TRBV3-1 (or the pseudogene TRBV3-2) and TRBJ2-3; D is unresolved. Germline assignment: CDR1 LGHDT and CDR2 YNNKEL (reference sequence). The CDR3 length is 18 residues. Trimming left V 2 bases short and J 0 bases short, with 18 bases between.

This sequence joins TRBV6-5 and TRBJ2-3, with D unclear. The CDR3 loop spans 13 amino acids. Trimming left V 5 bases short and J 8 bases short, with 14 bases between. Germline V gives CDR1 MNHEY, CDR2 SVGAGI. Here the CDR3 reads CASSNLGLSTQYF. The DNA for the CDR3 is TGTGCCAGCAGTAACCTTGGGCTTAGTACGCAGTATTTT.

The chain couples TRBV4-3 to TRBJ1-1, with 7 bases lining up with TRBD1. CDR1 and CDR2 (germline): LGHNA, YSLEER. CDR3 size: 15 residues. V shed 2 bases and J 3 bases; nucleotides not matched to a gene: 6. CDR3 in amino acids: CASSQYRGADTEAFF. The CDR3 DNA follows: TGCGCCAGCAGCCAATACAGGGGAGCGGACACTGAAGCTTTCTTT.

V usage is TRBV2 and J usage is TRBJ2-4; no firm D call. The CDR3 contains 12 residues. The V end lost 6 bases, the J end lost 1 base, and 4 bases lay between the germline ends. Germline CDR1 is SNHLY and CDR2 is FYNNEI. CDR3 nucleotide sequence: TGTGCCAGCAGAGAGGCCAAAAACATTCAGTACTTC. It yields the protein CASREAKNIQYF.